One and the same sample provided the 16 T cell receptor beta chains below, sequenced in a study of blood T cells in healthy people across ages. Primed by a sample-barcoded 5' primer and a J-beta primer mix, a second PCR proceeded for 7 to 11 cycles. A single record per CDR3 protein comes from TCRdb applying MiXCR to the 5' RACE reads. The data contain roughly 1.7 million distinct CDR3 sequences, about 31% of them seen just once; the ten biggest clones take up 11%. Sequencing used blood. These receptors were taken from a woman aged 25 to 45 in good health.

The V call is TRBV9, the J call TRBJ2-6; D unclear. V lost 4 bases and J 3 bases, leaving 8 bases between the germline ends. CDR3 length: 14 residues. Germline CDR1 and CDR2: SGDLS and YYNGEE. The CDR3 DNA sequence: TGTGCCAGCAGCCCCCGAGATGGGGCCAACGTCCTGACTTTC. Translation: CASSPRDGANVLTF.

The rearrangement links TRBV20-1 to TRBJ2-3; D perhaps matches TRBD2 (6 bases). This CDR3 has 14 residues. Germline V gene lookup returns CDR1 DFQATT and CDR2 SNEGSKA (reference sequence). The germline V and J ends were trimmed by 7 bases and 2 bases, with 16 bases remaining between them. The DNA for the CDR3 is TGCAGTGTCCCGACTAGACCCCACACAGATACGCAGTATTTT. Protein product: CSVPTRPHTDTQYF.

This clonotype appeared many times. This chain joins TRBV7-9 and TRBJ2-1; TRBD2 matches at 10 bases. This CDR3 has 16 residues. V dropped 5 bases and J dropped 6; count of bases not matched to a gene: 10. CDR1 and CDR2 (germline): SEHNR, FQNEAQ (reference sequence). CDR3 sequence (DNA): TGTGCCAGCAGCCCCTCCCTAGCGGGAGTTGGCAATGAGCAGTTCTTC. Translating gives CASSPSLAGVGNEQFF.

The CDR3 loop is CASSLVRANSYNEQFF. The CDR3 nucleotides are TGCGCCAGCAGCTTGGTACGTGCTAACTCCTACAATGAGCAGTTCTTC. The gene calls are TRBV5-1 and TRBJ2-1; D is uncertain. Trimming removed 0 bases from V and 0 bases from J, with 10 bases in between. Germline V gives CDR1 SGHRS, CDR2 YFSETQ. The CDR3 extends over 16 amino acids.

V gene TRBV7-3 combines with J gene TRBJ2-5; 9 nucleotides agree with TRBD1. In germline, CDR1 is SGHTA, CDR2 FQGTGA. This CDR3 contains 17 residues. J lost 5 bases, V lost 5 bases, and 15 bases had no gene match. The CDR3 reads CASSLRGQGLGRETQYF. The DNA for the CDR3 is TGTGCCAGCAGCCTGCGGGGACAGGGATTGGGGCGGGAGACCCAGTACTTC.

The chain combines TRBV4-1 with TRBJ2-3; no definite D call. Trimming took off 9 bases at V and 2 bases at J, with 18 bases between the two ends. This CDR3 has 15 amino acids. Germline CDR1 and CDR2: MGHRA and YSYEKL. Here the CDR3 reads CASGAFPPFTDTQYF. DNA of the CDR3: TGCGCCAGTGGAGCATTCCCGCCGTTCACAGATACGCAGTATTTT.

In DNA, the CDR3 is TGTGCCATCAGTGCCGGGGGGTCCTACAATGAGCAGTTCTTC. Its translation is CAISAGGSYNEQFF. The chain employs TRBV10-3 and TRBJ2-1; 7 nucleotides match TRBD2. Germline CDR1 reads ENHRY; CDR2 reads SYGVKD. The CDR3 is 14 amino acids. Trimming took 4 bases from V and 1 from J; bases not matched to a gene: 1.

This sequence joins TRBV20-1 and TRBJ1-5; no clear D gene. V was trimmed by 2 bases and J by 3 bases, leaving 5 bases between them. Germline CDR1 DFQATT, CDR2 SNEGSKA (reference sequence). CDR3 length: 12 residues. The CDR3 is CSARWNNQPQHF. Here the CDR3 DNA reads TGCAGTGCTAGATGGAACAATCAGCCCCAGCATTTT.

The chain has TRBV7-2 and TRBJ2-3; D gene unclear. Germline CDR1 and CDR2: SGHTA and FQGNSA. This CDR3 comprises 13 residues. V was pared by 3 bases and J by 5 bases, with 9 bases between. This CDR3 is CASSLPGIDTQYF. CDR3 nucleotide sequence: TGTGCCAGCAGCTTGCCAGGCATAGATACGCAGTATTTT.

This chain links TRBV2 with TRBJ1-6; no clear D. Germline CDR1 is SNHLY and CDR2 is FYNNEI. Deletions cut 5 bases from V and 14 bases from J, with 13 bases between. CDR3 length: 12 residues. This CDR3 reads CASSTTSFALHF. CDR3 nucleotide sequence: TGTGCCAGCAGTACCACCTCATTCGCCCTCCACTTT.

This clonotype has a handful of counts. The chain recombines TRBV19 with TRBJ2-7; perhaps TRBD2 as D (5 bases). Germline V gene sequence: CDR1 LNHDA, CDR2 SQIVND (reference sequence). The CDR3 is made up of 15 amino acids. The ends were cut back, 4 bases at V and 0 bases at J, with 13 bases in the middle. The CDR3 region has the DNA TGTGCCAGTAGTAAAAGGACGGGAAACTCCTACGAGCAGTACTTC. This sequence encodes CASSKRTGNSYEQYF.

The J gene is TRBJ2-1, the V gene TRBV2, with D tentatively TRBD2 (5 bases). V shed 11 bases and J shed 6 bases, with 17 bases lying between them. Per germline, CDR1 SNHLY and CDR2 FYNNEI. This CDR3 has 13 amino acids. For the CDR3, the DNA is TGTGCCGGCACTTCTGGCGGAGGCAATGAGCAGTTCTTC. Translating gives CAGTSGGGNEQFF.

The chain joins TRBV27 to TRBJ1-1; D gene uncertain. The CDR3 contains 15 residues. CDR1 and CDR2 from the germline V gene are MNHEY and SMNVEV (reference sequence). V lost 9 bases, J lost 2 bases, and 19 bases lay in between. Written as DNA, the CDR3 is TGTGCCAGTAGCACATCCGGTGCATTAAACACTGAAGCTTTCTTT. Translating gives CASSTSGALNTEAFF.

V is TRBV12-3 or TRBV12-4 and J is TRBJ1-6; D uncertain. This CDR3 comprises 14 residues. V lost 5 bases to trimming and J lost 8 bases, with 13 bases between them. CDR3 nucleotides: TGTGCCAGCAGTCTCACCGTTGGCGATTCACCCCTCCACTTT. Amino acid sequence: CASSLTVGDSPLHF.

The V call is TRBV4-2, the J call TRBJ2-5; 12 bases are shared with TRBD2. The V segment lost 1 base and the J segment 2 bases; nucleotides outside the gene matches: 5. Germline loops: CDR1 LGHNA, CDR2 YNFKEQ. This CDR3 is built from 17 residues. CDR3 region: CASSQVASGGEQETQYF. CDR3 DNA: TGTGCCAGCAGCCAAGTGGCTAGCGGGGGGGAACAAGAGACCCAGTACTTC.

The V and J genes are TRBV20-1 and TRBJ2-7; D is undetermined. Germline V CDR1 and CDR2: DFQATT, SNEGSKA (reference sequence). Trimming cost V 8 bases and J 2 bases, with 19 bases left between them. This CDR3 is 14 amino acids long. For the CDR3, the DNA is TGCAGTACCGTGCCTTTTGAAGGGACCTACGAGCAGTACTTC. Translated, it gives CSTVPFEGTYEQYF.